Presented here are 25 T cell receptor beta chains from one specimen sequenced in a study of blood T cell repertoires in COVID-19. Clones were read by immunoSEQ multiplex PCR, and TCRdb kept only the in-frame ones, dropping some. The profile covers around 100,000 clones, with less than 85% appearing a single time and approximately 24% taken by the ten largest. Sequences were obtained from peripheral blood. Receptor source: a human donor in a cohort sampled during active COVID-19.

This chain connects TRBV11-3 to TRBJ2-1; 10 nucleotides line up with TRBD1. CDR1 SGHNT and CDR2 YENEEA come from the germline V gene. Germline trimming cut 0 bases from V and 6 bases from J; bases unmatched to any gene: 11. This CDR3 has 18 residues. The CDR3 is CASSLDGTGVGFGNEQFF. The CDR3 DNA is TGTGCCAGCAGCTTAGATGGGACAGGGGTAGGCTTCGGCAATGAGCAGTTCTTC. The variable domain in full, completed from reference TRBV11-3 and TRBJ2-1, reads EAGVVQSPRYKIIEKKQPVAFWCNPISGHNTLYWYLQNLGQGPELLIRYENEEAVDDSQLPKDRFSAERLKGVDSTLKIQPAELGDSAVYLCASSLDGTGVGFGNEQFFGPGTRLTVL.

There are a few counts of this clone. The genes are TRBV18 and TRBJ2-7; 8 bases are a match to TRBD1. Germline assignment: CDR1 KGHSH and CDR2 LQKENI. CDR3 length: 15 amino acids. With V trimmed by 6 bases and J by 0 bases, 7 bases remained unmatched. CDR3 loop: CASSQDRVSSYEQYF. CDR3 DNA sequence: TGTGCCAGCTCTCAGGACAGGGTTAGCTCCTACGAGCAGTACTTC.

This CDR3 reads CASSTTQKNYEQYF. The CDR3 nucleotides are TGTGCCAGTAGTACGACTCAGAAAAACTACGAGCAGTACTTC. The genes are TRBV19 and TRBJ2-7, with D unresolved. The V end was cut by 4 bases, the J end by 3 bases, with 13 bases between. The CDR3 extends over 14 amino acids. Germline V gene data show CDR1 as LNHDA and CDR2 as SQIVND (reference sequence).

The genes are TRBV15 and TRBJ1-1, with D perhaps matching TRBD1 (6 bases). Deletions cut 3 bases from V and 0 bases from J, with 11 bases between. CDR1 and CDR2 from the germline V gene are LNHNV and YYDKDF (reference sequence). This CDR3 has 15 amino acids. CDR3 residues: CATSRTQGMNTEAFF. CDR3 DNA sequence: TGTGCCACCAGCAGGACGCAGGGGATGAACACTGAAGCTTTCTTT.

This clone was detected a few times. The chain is built from TRBV2 and TRBJ1-2; 7 bases map to TRBD1. The CDR3 has 13 amino acids. Trimming at V came to 5 bases and at J to 3 bases, leaving 3 bases not matched to a gene. Germline V gives CDR1 SNHLY, CDR2 FYNNEI. The CDR3 loop reads CASSPGQYYGYTF. In DNA, the CDR3 is TGTGCCAGCAGTCCGGGACAGTACTATGGCTACACCTTC.

The genes are TRBV5-1 and TRBJ2-2; 10 bases line up with TRBD2. In germline, CDR1 is SGHRS, CDR2 YFSETQ. Losses at the gene ends were 4 bases for V and 7 bases for J; bases not matched to a gene: 7. The CDR3 spans 15 residues. The CDR3 DNA is TGCGCCAGCAGCGTGAGCGGGGGGGCCAACGGGGAGCTGTTTTTT. Protein: CASSVSGGANGELFF.

The chain carries TRBV18 and TRBJ1-4, with TRBD1 identical over 11 bases. The V gene end was trimmed by 5 bases and the J gene end by 8 bases; junction bases not matched to a gene: 7. The CDR3 has 15 residues. Germline V CDR1 and CDR2: KGHSH, LQKENI. CDR3 region: CASSGGQGAEEKLFF. The CDR3 coding sequence is TGTGCCAGCTCAGGAGGACAGGGGGCAGAGGAAAAACTGTTTTTT.

This clone was picked up one time. The rearrangement links TRBV6-2 or TRBV6-3 to TRBJ1-5, with a tentative D call TRBD1 (5 bases). CDR1 and CDR2 from the germline V gene are MNHEY and SVGEGT. The V gene lost 0 bases and the J gene lost 5 bases, with 14 bases spanning the gap. The CDR3 covers 16 residues. The CDR3 is CASSYSMRTGDQPQHF. The CDR3 DNA follows: TGTGCCAGCAGTTACTCGATGAGAACAGGCGATCAGCCCCAGCATTTT.

A single count supports this clone. The rearrangement links TRBV7-9 to TRBJ1-5; TRBD1 matches 10 bases. V was clipped by 5 bases and J by 5 bases; unmatched bases: 9. Germline V gene lookup returns CDR1 SEHNR and CDR2 FQNEAQ (reference sequence). The CDR3 sequence is 16 residues long. CDR3 in DNA: TGTGCCAGCAGCAAGAGCATGGACAGGGGGGATCAGCCCCAGCATTTT. Translation: CASSKSMDRGDQPQHF.

The V and J genes are TRBV5-4 and TRBJ1-4; TRBD1 is a possible D gene (5 bases). The germline V gene encodes CDR1 SGHNT and CDR2 YYREEE (reference sequence). V was shortened by 4 bases and J by 5 bases, with 12 bases between the two germline ends. The CDR3 has 14 residues. The CDR3 DNA sequence: TGTGCCAGCAGCGGACACGGGCCGAATGAAAAACTGTTTTTT. The encoded protein is CASSGHGPNEKLFF.

The chain links TRBV7-8 to TRBJ1-5; D not resolved. V was cut by 6 bases and J by 0 bases, with 6 bases left in between. Germline V CDR1 and CDR2: SGHVS, FQNEAQ. CDR3 size: 13 residues. The CDR3 bases are TGTGCCAGCAGTACATATAGCAATCAGCCCCAGCATTTT. Amino acids: CASSTYSNQPQHF. Supplemented by reference TRBV7-8 and TRBJ1-5, the full variable domain reads GAGVSQSPRYKVAKRGQDVALRCDPISGHVSLFWYQQALGQGPEFLTYFQNEAQLDKSGLPSDRFFAERPEGSVSTLKIQRTQQEDSAVYLCASSTYSNQPQHFGDGTRLSIL.

The chain is built from TRBV6-1 and TRBJ2-1; tentatively, D is TRBD2 (6 bases). V lost 3 bases to trimming and J lost 1 base, with 10 bases between them. The CDR3 runs to 15 residues. The V gene's germline CDR1 is MNHNS and CDR2 SASEGT. CDR3 protein: CASSDGRQSYNEQFF. CDR3 sequence (DNA): TGTGCCAGCAGTGACGGGAGACAATCCTACAATGAGCAGTTCTTC.

J is TRBJ1-2 and V is TRBV19; 8 bases are a match to TRBD1. Germline CDR1 is LNHDA and CDR2 is SQIVND (reference sequence). Losses at the gene ends were 7 bases for V and 3 bases for J; bases not matched to a gene: 16. The CDR3 contains 17 residues. Written as DNA, the CDR3 is TGTGCCAGTATTGATTCTCCAGGGGGCAGCGGATACTATGGCTACACCTTC. Protein product: CASIDSPGGSGYYGYTF.

This chain joins TRBV10-2 and TRBJ2-7; 14 bases match TRBD2. The germline V gene has CDR1 WSHSY and CDR2 SAAADI. Unmatched junction bases numbered 7, after V lost 8 bases and J lost 1 base. This CDR3 contains 16 residues. The CDR3 sequence: CASSAGLAGGSYEQYF. The CDR3 DNA is TGCGCCAGCTCCGCCGGACTAGCGGGAGGATCCTACGAGCAGTACTTC.

V gene TRBV19 combines with J gene TRBJ2-2; tentative D call: TRBD1 (5 bases). The CDR3 extends over 15 amino acids. V dropped 3 bases and J dropped 4 bases, with 12 bases sitting between them. From germline, CDR1 is LNHDA and CDR2 SQIVND (reference sequence). The CDR3 region has the DNA TGTGCCAGTAGTATTACAGGCGTAAGCACCGGGGAGCTGTTTTTT. Amino acids: CASSITGVSTGELFF.

The chain recombines TRBV18 with TRBJ1-1, with D perhaps TRBD1 (6 bases). V lost 3 bases and J lost 7, with 18 bases in between. The CDR3 has 15 residues. CDR1 is KGHSH, CDR2 LQKENI, per germline. Here the CDR3 reads CASSPRSQGRSEAFF. The CDR3 bases are TGTGCCAGCTCACCGAGGTCACAGGGTCGAAGTGAAGCTTTCTTT. The variable domain in full, completed from reference TRBV18 and TRBJ1-1, reads NAGVMQNPRHLVRRRGQEARLRCSPMKGHSHVYWYRQLPEEGLKFMVYLQKENIIDESGMPKERFSAEFPKEGPSILRIQQVVRGDSAAYFCASSPRSQGRSEAFFGQGTRLTVV.

This chain links TRBV5-5 with TRBJ1-6; possibly TRBD1 for D (6 bases). This CDR3 comprises 16 residues. Trimming left V 4 bases short and J 7 bases short, with 18 bases between. In germline, CDR1 is SGHKS, CDR2 YYEKEE (reference sequence). This CDR3 reads CASSVDSRYVNSPLHF. CDR3 nucleotide sequence: TGTGCCAGCAGCGTGGACAGCCGCTATGTGAATTCACCCCTCCACTTT.

In this sample, this clone turned up once. V gene TRBV18 combines with J gene TRBJ1-1; D call uncertain. V was clipped by 1 base and J by 1 base, with 7 bases between them. The germline V gene encodes CDR1 KGHSH and CDR2 LQKENI. The CDR3 totals 14 residues. The CDR3 reads CASSPRQENTEAFF. CDR3 coding DNA: TGTGCCAGCTCACCACGGCAGGAGAACACTGAAGCTTTCTTT.

The gene calls are TRBV5-1 and TRBJ2-7; D call uncertain. This CDR3 is built from 14 residues. CDR1 and CDR2 from the germline V gene are SGHRS and YFSETQ. Deletions cut 4 bases from V and 2 bases from J, with 13 bases between. The CDR3 nucleotides read TGCGCCAGCAGCCCCGGCGACTTTGCCTACGAGCAGTACTTC. It codes for CASSPGDFAYEQYF.

This clone was seen a handful of times. This chain uses TRBV6-6 with TRBJ1-2; tentative D call: TRBD1 (6 bases). With 6 bases removed from V and 3 bases from J, the gap between germline ends came to 11 bases. The length of the CDR3 is 13 residues. The germline V gene encodes CDR1 MNHNY and CDR2 SVGAGI (reference sequence). This CDR3 reads CASSRRGDYGYTF. CDR3 nucleotide sequence: TGTGCCAGCAGCCGCAGGGGCGACTATGGCTACACCTTC.

The V and J genes are TRBV19 and TRBJ2-7, with D maybe TRBD2 (6 bases). Trimming removed 3 bases from V and 5 bases from J, with 14 bases in between. Germline V gene lookup returns CDR1 LNHDA and CDR2 SQIVND (reference sequence). The CDR3 covers 14 residues. The CDR3: CASSMNGGLDEQYF. As DNA, the CDR3 is TGTGCCAGTAGTATGAACGGGGGTCTCGACGAGCAGTACTTC.

The rearrangement links TRBV28 to TRBJ2-1; 7 bases map to TRBD1. Per the germline V gene, CDR1 is MDHEN and CDR2 is SYDVKM. V was clipped by 7 bases and J by 2 bases; unmatched bases: 11. This CDR3 is 16 amino acids long. CDR3 in DNA: TGTGCCAGCACCGGTATAGGGGGCAAAACCTACAATGAGCAGTTCTTC. As protein: CASTGIGGKTYNEQFF.

J is TRBJ2-5 and V is TRBV24-1, with TRBD1 identical over 10 bases. Germline CDR1 and CDR2: KGHDR and SFDVKD. The CDR3 loop spans 16 amino acids. Trimming cost V 3 bases and J 5 bases; bases outside gene matches: 8. The CDR3 spells CATSDPGQGTGETQYF. The CDR3 nucleotides are TGTGCCACCAGTGATCCGGGACAGGGGACGGGCGAGACCCAGTACTTC.

The CDR3 loop reads CASIGGGSNGELFF. The DNA for the CDR3 is TGTGCCAGTATTGGAGGGGGCTCAAACGGGGAGCTGTTTTTT. The rearrangement joins TRBV19 to TRBJ2-2, with TRBD1 as a possible D gene (7 bases). The ends were cut back, 7 bases at V and 7 bases at J, with 16 bases in the middle. Germline CDR1 LNHDA, CDR2 SQIVND (reference sequence). CDR3 length: 14 residues.

This clone was detected only once. The V call is TRBV7-9, the J call TRBJ1-5; perhaps TRBD1 as D (6 bases). V was cut by 5 bases and J by 3 bases, with 20 bases left in between. The CDR3 consists of 17 residues. CDR1 is SEHNR and CDR2 is FQNEAQ in the germline V gene (reference sequence). This CDR3 is CASSTAPMGAHNQPQHF. The CDR3 nucleotides read TGTGCCAGCAGCACGGCCCCCATGGGGGCCCACAATCAGCCCCAGCATTTT. Full variable domain (outside the CDR3, taken from reference TRBV7-9 and TRBJ1-5): DTGVSQNPRHKITKRGQNVTFRCDPISEHNRLYWYRQTLGQGPEFLTYFQNEAQLEKSRLLSDRFSAERPKGSFSTLEIQRTEQGDSAMYLCASSTAPMGAHNQPQHFGDGTRLSIL.